A single sample is the source of the 32 T cell receptor beta chains below, sequenced in a study of T cell responses to AZD1222 COVID-19 vaccine. Profiled with immunoSEQ multiplex PCR; TCRdb holds only in-frame clones, not every one. The sample has 180,000 or so clones; about 89% are singletons. The sample consisted of peripheral blood, taken on day 0 of AZD1222 vaccination. The receptors originated from an adult in good health.

The V gene is TRBV5-1, the J gene TRBJ1-6; D perhaps matches TRBD1 (5 bases). The CDR3 covers 14 residues. Trimming took 4 bases from V and 8 from J, leaving 13 bases between them. Germline V gene lookup returns CDR1 SGHRS and CDR2 YFSETQ. CDR3 nucleotides: TGCGCCAGCAGCCGCGAGGGGAATGATTCACCCCTCCACTTT. Its translation: CASSREGNDSPLHF. The whole variable domain, filled in from reference TRBV5-1 and TRBJ1-6, reads KAGVTQTPRYLIKTRGQQVTLSCSPISGHRSVSWYQQTPGQGLQFLFEYFSETQRNKGNFPGRFSGRQFSNSRSEMNVSTLELGDSALYLCASSREGNDSPLHFGNGTRLTVT.

This clone appeared once. This chain joins TRBV2 and TRBJ1-2, with TRBD1 matching over 9 bases. The CDR3 length is 12 residues. CDR1 SNHLY and CDR2 FYNNEI come from the germline V gene. Losses at the gene ends were 5 bases for V and 6 bases for J; bases not matched to a gene: 1. The CDR3 sequence is CASSRTGDGYTF. As DNA, the CDR3 is TGTGCCAGCAGTAGGACAGGGGATGGCTACACCTTC.

The chain is built from TRBV6-2 or TRBV6-3 and TRBJ2-7; 8 bases are a match to TRBD2. This CDR3 has 16 residues. Germline trimming cut 2 bases from V and 2 bases from J; bases unmatched to any gene: 8. Germline lookup yields CDR1 MNHEY and CDR2 SVGEGT. CDR3 coding DNA: TGTGCCAGCAGTTACCGTCGGACTAGCACGACCTACGAGCAGTACTTC. Its protein product is CASSYRRTSTTYEQYF.

A single count supports this clone. V usage is TRBV23-1 and J usage is TRBJ2-5; 7 bases match TRBD2. TRBV23-1 is treated as an ORF (open reading frame) with a function not yet certain. CDR3 size: 15 residues. Unmatched junction bases numbered 13, after V lost 7 bases and J lost 5 bases. The CDR3 sequence: CASTPGRGPTETQYF. In DNA form, the CDR3 reads TGCGCCAGCACCCCGGGGAGGGGCCCGACGGAGACCCAGTACTTC.

The chain links TRBV5-4 to TRBJ1-2; 11 nucleotides line up with TRBD1. The CDR3 has 15 residues. The J segment lost 8 bases and the V segment lost 3 bases, leaving 9 bases of the junction unmatched. The germline CDR1 and CDR2 sequences are SGHNT and YYREEE (reference sequence). DNA for the CDR3: TGTGCCAGCAGCTCCTGGACAGGGGGCGCGGGGGGCTACACCTTC. This sequence encodes CASSSWTGGAGGYTF.

The chain joins TRBV7-2 to TRBJ2-5, with TRBD2 as a possible D gene (5 bases). The V gene lost 5 bases and the J gene lost 0 bases, with 13 bases spanning the gap. This CDR3 contains 15 residues. Germline V gene data show CDR1 as SGHTA and CDR2 as FQGNSA. DNA of the CDR3: TGTGCCAGCAGCCCGACACGAGGGTACCAAGAGACCCAGTACTTC. This translates into CASSPTRGYQETQYF.

The V gene is TRBV5-1, the J gene TRBJ2-1; 9 positions match TRBD2. V dropped 4 bases and J dropped 10; count of bases not matched to a gene: 15. In germline, CDR1 is SGHRS, CDR2 YFSETQ. This CDR3 is 16 amino acids long. The CDR3 sequence: CASSPDPSGGPREQFF. CDR3 nucleotides: TGCGCCAGCAGCCCAGATCCGAGCGGGGGGCCGAGGGAGCAGTTCTTC.

Only one count was recorded for this clone. The rearrangement joins TRBV29-1 to TRBJ2-1, with TRBD1 matching over 7 bases. Germline V gives CDR1 SQVTM, CDR2 ANQGSEA. V lost 7 bases to trimming and J lost 5 bases; unmatched junction nucleotides: 2. The CDR3 is 11 residues long. The DNA of the CDR3 is TGCAGCGGCAGGGGGAACAATGAGCAGTTCTTC. It translates to CSGRGNNEQFF.

V usage is TRBV19 and J usage is TRBJ1-3, with D perhaps matching TRBD1 (6 bases). Germline V gives CDR1 LNHDA, CDR2 SQIVND (reference sequence). V was trimmed by 1 base and J by 4 bases, leaving 14 bases between them. This CDR3 comprises 16 residues. The CDR3 bases are TGTGCCAGTAGTATAGGGATCAGGGGTTCCGGAAACACCATATATTTT. This gives the protein CASSIGIRGSGNTIYF. Using reference TRBV19 and TRBJ1-3 for the parts outside the CDR3, the full variable domain is DGGITQSPKYLFRKEGQNVTLSCEQNLNHDAMYWYRQDPGQGLRLIYYSQIVNDFQKGDIAEGYSVSREKKESFPLTVTSAQKNPTAFYLCASSIGIRGSGNTIYFGEGSWLTVV.

This clone has a single count. This chain joins TRBV7-9 and TRBJ2-1; 14 bases fit TRBD2. Germline CDR1 and CDR2: SEHNR and FQNEAQ (reference sequence). This CDR3 is 16 amino acids long. J lost 8 bases, V lost 1 base, and 4 bases had no gene match. In DNA form, the CDR3 reads TGTGCCAGCAGCTTAGGACTAGCGGGGGGGCAGGATGAGCAGTTCTTC. Encoded protein: CASSLGLAGGQDEQFF.

The chain is built from TRBV6-1 and TRBJ1-2; D is perhaps TRBD1 (5 bases). The ends were cut back, 2 bases at V and 4 bases at J, with 14 bases in the middle. The germline V gene encodes CDR1 MNHNS and CDR2 SASEGT. The CDR3 consists of 15 residues. CDR3 amino acids: CASSEWGRGTYGYTF. CDR3 DNA: TGTGCCAGCAGTGAATGGGGGAGAGGGACCTATGGCTACACCTTC.

The chain couples TRBV7-2 to TRBJ2-7, with D perhaps matching TRBD1 or TRBD2 (5 bases each). Trimming left V 4 bases short and J 3 bases short, with 16 bases between. CDR1 SGHTA and CDR2 FQGNSA come from the germline V gene. The CDR3 totals 15 residues. The CDR3 coding sequence is TGTGCCAGCAGCTCGACACCGGGACCCTACTACGAGCAGTACTTC. Its translation is CASSSTPGPYYEQYF. The full variable domain, completed using reference TRBV7-2 and TRBJ2-7, is GAGVSQSPSNKVTEKGKDVELRCDPISGHTALYWYRQSLGQGLEFLIYFQGNSAPDKSGLPSDRFSAERTGGSVSTLTIQRTQQEDSAVYLCASSSTPGPYYEQYFGPGTRLTVT.

Only a few counts were recorded for this clone. The chain couples TRBV2 to TRBJ2-5, with D uncertain. V was cut by 7 bases and J by 2 bases, with 20 bases left in between. Germline V CDR1 and CDR2: SNHLY, FYNNEI. This CDR3 contains 16 residues. CDR3 residues: CASTVSLTELQETQYF. The CDR3 DNA is TGTGCCAGCACGGTGTCACTAACGGAGCTACAAGAGACCCAGTACTTC. Full variable domain (rest looked up from reference TRBV2 and TRBJ2-5): EPEVTQTPSHQVTQMGQEVILRCVPISNHLYFYWYRQILGQKVEFLVSFYNNEISEKSEIFDDQFSVERPDGSNFTLKIRSTKLEDSAMYFCASTVSLTELQETQYFGPGTRLLVL.

The chain is built from TRBV28 and TRBJ1-3; D is unclear. CDR1 and CDR2 from the germline V gene are MDHEN and SYDVKM. V was cut by 6 bases and J by 3 bases, with 12 bases left in between. This CDR3 has 14 amino acids. The CDR3 here is CASRADPDGNTIYF. CDR3 sequence (DNA): TGTGCCAGCAGGGCAGACCCGGATGGAAACACCATATATTTT.

The chain employs TRBV7-8 and TRBJ1-3, with D maybe TRBD1 (5 bases). Per the germline V gene, CDR1 is SGHVS and CDR2 is FQNEAQ. The CDR3 consists of 17 residues. Trimming shortened V by 5 bases and J by 0 bases, and 17 bases separated the two germline ends. This CDR3 reads CASSLNYRQSSGNTIYF. CDR3 bases: TGTGCCAGCAGCCTAAATTACAGGCAGAGCTCTGGAAACACCATATATTTT.

The J gene is TRBJ1-1, the V gene TRBV27; 12 nucleotides line up with TRBD1. The V gene end was trimmed by 0 bases and the J gene end by 0 bases; junction bases not matched to a gene: 14. The germline gives CDR1 MNHEY, CDR2 SMNVEV (reference sequence). The CDR3 sequence is 21 residues long. CDR3 sequence (DNA): TGTGCCAGCAGTTTATCGCCGATACGCCGGGACAGGGGGCTTCTGAACACTGAAGCTTTCTTT. It translates to CASSLSPIRRDRGLLNTEAFF.

As DNA, the CDR3 is TGCGCCAGCAGCTGGCGTGGGGGCGGGGAGCTGTTTTTT. Protein: CASSWRGGGELFF. The V call is TRBV5-1, the J call TRBJ2-2; the D call may be TRBD1 or TRBD2 (5 bases each). This CDR3 comprises 13 residues. Trimming stripped 3 bases from V and 7 bases from J, with 10 bases between. Germline lookup yields CDR1 SGHRS and CDR2 YFSETQ.

This CDR3 is CASSLVKWSGELFF. In DNA, the CDR3 is TGTGCCAGCAGCTTAGTCAAATGGTCCGGGGAGCTGTTTTTT. This sequence joins TRBV7-2 and TRBJ2-2, with D unclear. Trimming took 1 base from V and 6 from J, leaving 9 bases between them. This CDR3 comprises 14 residues. CDR1 is SGHTA and CDR2 is FQGNSA in the germline V gene.

J is TRBJ2-1 and V is TRBV9; 7 bases match TRBD2. The CDR3 runs to 17 residues. With 4 bases clipped from V and 5 bases from J, the junction kept 15 bases outside the gene matches. CDR1 and CDR2 (germline): SGDLS, YYNGEE. CDR3 DNA sequence: TGTGCCAGCAGCTGGTCTCGGGGGAGGGCGGGTCACAATGAGCAGTTCTTC. Its protein product is CASSWSRGRAGHNEQFF.

The rearrangement uses TRBV10-3 and TRBJ2-2; D gene ambiguous. Per germline, CDR1 ENHRY and CDR2 SYGVKD. This CDR3 has 14 residues. Trimming shortened V by 6 bases and J by 5 bases, and 13 bases separated the two germline ends. The CDR3 region is CAIRGNPQTGELFF. The CDR3 DNA follows: TGTGCCATCAGGGGGAACCCCCAAACCGGGGAGCTGTTTTTT.

This sequence joins TRBV6-5 and TRBJ1-3; tentatively, D is TRBD1 (5 bases). V lost 4 bases and J lost 3, with 13 bases in between. The CDR3 spans 15 residues. Germline CDR1 reads MNHEY; CDR2 reads SVGAGI. The CDR3 DNA reads as TGTGCCAGCAGTTCACGACAGAGCATTGGAAACACCATATATTTT. Protein sequence: CASSSRQSIGNTIYF.

The gene calls are TRBV6-2 or TRBV6-3 and TRBJ2-1, with TRBD1 identical over 9 bases. Looked up from germline, CDR1 is MNHEY and CDR2 is SVGEGT. The CDR3 runs 17 residues. V was clipped by 5 bases and J by 1 base; unmatched bases: 9. The CDR3 DNA reads as TGTGCCAGCAGTCTTACAGGGGGCCTTTCGTCCTACAATGAGCAGTTCTTC. Residues: CASSLTGGLSSYNEQFF.

This chain uses TRBV9 with TRBJ1-1; no reliable D call. Trimming cost V 4 bases and J 7 bases, with 11 bases left between them. This CDR3 contains 12 residues. The V gene's germline CDR1 is SGDLS and CDR2 YYNGEE. Here the CDR3 DNA reads TGTGCCAGCAGCACTACCAACGGTGAAGCTTTCTTT. This gives the protein CASSTTNGEAFF.

The chain joins TRBV5-1 to TRBJ2-1, with D perhaps given as TRBD1 or TRBD2 (6 bases each). The length of the CDR3 is 14 residues. The germline V gene has CDR1 SGHRS and CDR2 YFSETQ. V was clipped by 0 bases and J by 8 bases, with 12 bases between them. This chain's CDR3 is CASSLEGGAYEQFF. The DNA for the CDR3 is TGCGCCAGCAGCTTGGAGGGGGGAGCGTATGAGCAGTTCTTC.

The rearrangement uses TRBV2 and TRBJ1-5; 10 bases are shared with TRBD1. This CDR3 has 14 amino acids. Germline trimming cut 4 bases from V and 3 bases from J; bases unmatched to any gene: 0. Germline CDR1 and CDR2: SNHLY and FYNNEI. CDR3 sequence reads: CASSGQGANQPQHF. CDR3 nucleotides: TGTGCCAGCAGTGGACAGGGGGCCAATCAGCCCCAGCATTTT.

In its sample, this clone was seen once. The chain couples TRBV28 to TRBJ1-4; D unresolved. The V and J ends lost 3 bases and 8 bases respectively, with 13 bases between them. Germline values: CDR1 MDHEN, CDR2 SYDVKM. The CDR3 contains 14 residues. This chain's CDR3 is CASSLATRYEKLFF. The CDR3 nucleotides are TGTGCCAGCAGTTTGGCAACTAGGTACGAAAAACTGTTTTTT.

The chain couples TRBV3-1 (or the pseudogene TRBV3-2) to TRBJ1-1; 7 nucleotides align to TRBD1. Trimming at V came to 2 bases and at J to 4 bases, leaving 4 bases not matched to a gene. The germline gives CDR1 LGHDT, CDR2 YNNKEL (reference sequence). The CDR3 loop spans 14 amino acids. The CDR3 here is CASSQRQGRTEAFF. The CDR3, as DNA: TGTGCCAGCAGCCAACGACAGGGTCGCACTGAAGCTTTCTTT.

J is TRBJ2-7 and V is TRBV9, with 8 bases that match TRBD2. Trimming took 3 bases from V and 1 from J; bases not matched to a gene: 9. Germline CDR1 reads SGDLS; CDR2 reads YYNGEE. The CDR3 is 16 amino acids. The CDR3 DNA reads TGTGCCAGCAGCGCGGGGGGGGCTATGGCATCCTACGAGCAGTACTTC. Its protein is CASSAGGAMASYEQYF.

The gene calls are TRBV18 and TRBJ1-6, with 7 positions matching TRBD1. The germline V gene has CDR1 KGHSH and CDR2 LQKENI. J was trimmed by 0 bases and V by 3 bases; bases with no gene match: 5. This CDR3 has 17 residues. In DNA form, the CDR3 reads TGTGCCAGCTCACCGGGACAGCAGAGCTCCTATAATTCACCCCTCCACTTT. This translates into CASSPGQQSSYNSPLHF.

The chain carries TRBV29-1 and TRBJ1-1; D not resolved. Looked up from germline, CDR1 is SQVTM and CDR2 is ANQGSEA. V dropped 7 bases and J dropped 3 bases, with 6 bases sitting between them. The CDR3 is made up of 10 amino acids. CDR3 sequence: CSATDTEAFF. Here the CDR3 DNA reads TGCAGCGCGACGGACACTGAAGCTTTCTTT.

The rearrangement uses TRBV6-5 and TRBJ2-2; maybe TRBD2 (6 bases). The CDR3 is 14 residues long. Looked up from germline, CDR1 is MNHEY and CDR2 is SVGAGI. Trimming left V 8 bases short and J 1 base short, with 11 bases between. CDR3 protein: CASRGLVNTGELFF. DNA of the CDR3: TGTGCCAGCCGGGGACTCGTGAACACCGGGGAGCTGTTTTTT.

The genes are TRBV6-5 and TRBJ2-4; 7 bases are a match to TRBD1. V dropped 7 bases and J dropped 1; count of bases not matched to a gene: 4. The CDR3 consists of 14 residues. Germline V gene data show CDR1 as MNHEY and CDR2 as SVGAGI. CDR3 nucleotide sequence: TGTGCCAGCATTCCGGACAGGGCCAAAAACATTCAGTACTTC. It is translated as CASIPDRAKNIQYF.